These 4 T cell receptor beta chains were all obtained from the same sample, sequenced in a study of cytomegalovirus exposure and HLA in healthy donors. Vbeta (60) and Jbeta (13) primers were used in the PCR. TCRdb's copy holds only in-frame clones and misses some; the assay was immunoSEQ multiplex PCR. The repertoire holds some 150,000 clones, about three fifths seen once, with under 7.5% in the top ten. The material sequenced was PBMCs. These receptors all stem from a woman aged 60-75 years in good health and CMV-seropositive.

V is TRBV4-2 and J is TRBJ1-1; D unresolved. Trimming took 0 bases from V and 5 from J, leaving 16 bases between them. Germline V gene data show CDR1 as LGHNA and CDR2 as YNFKEQ. There are 16 residues in the CDR3. The CDR3, as DNA: TGTGCCAGCAGCCAAGACTTCGGGGAAAGACTTACTGAAGCTTTCTTT. Protein product: CASSQDFGERLTEAFF.

The V call is TRBV5-8, the J call TRBJ2-1; 7 bases match TRBD1. Per the germline V gene, CDR1 is SGHTS and CDR2 is YDEGEE. V lost 4 bases to trimming and J lost 7 bases; unmatched junction nucleotides: 8. The length of the CDR3 is 14 residues. Here the CDR3 reads CASSRNRGRNEQFF. CDR3 coding DNA: TGTGCCAGCAGCCGTAACAGGGGTCGTAATGAGCAGTTCTTC.

The CDR3 loop reads CASSSGRATYGYTF. The CDR3 DNA is TGTGCCAGCAGTTCGGGGAGGGCCACCTATGGCTACACCTTC. The V gene is TRBV28, the J gene TRBJ1-2, with unresolved D. The germline V gene has CDR1 MDHEN and CDR2 SYDVKM. The CDR3 runs 14 residues. V was clipped by 4 bases and J by 4 bases, with 13 bases between them.

The rearrangement links TRBV13 to TRBJ2-7, with 15 bases aligning to TRBD2. The CDR3 sequence is 15 residues long. Looked up from germline, CDR1 is PRHDT and CDR2 is FYEKMQ (reference sequence). The V gene end was trimmed by 6 bases and the J gene end by 5 bases; junction bases not matched to a gene: 5. The CDR3 sequence: CASRGLAGGRHEQYF. CDR3 sequence (DNA): TGTGCCAGCAGGGGACTAGCGGGAGGCCGCCACGAGCAGTACTTC.